This TCR beta chain emerged from a study of blood T cell repertoires in COVID-19. Study summary: Sites in the United States, Italy and Spain provided acute and convalescent COVID-19 samples. T cells, B-cell-depleted T cells, or PBMCs provided the cDNA or gDNA that served as material.

In the original analysis: The assay estimated nucleated cells by amplifying reference gene primers. Data came from immunoSEQ multiplex PCR; TCRdb stores just in-frame clones and leaves some out. V and J calls and clone size are given by that table; D and trimming were obtained from the DNA. This sample has more than 200,000 clones, with roughly 80% found just once. V dropped 3 bases and J dropped 1 base, with 19 bases sitting between them. Per the germline V gene, CDR1 is SGHRS and CDR2 is YFSETQ. CDR3 length equals 17 residues. This TCR was sampled from a woman aged 40 to 49 with active or convalescent COVID-19. The rearrangement uses TRBV5-1 and TRBJ2-5; tentatively, D is TRBD1 (7 bases). The sample consisted of peripheral blood. The CDR3 nucleotides read TGCGCCAGCAGCTCCGGTTCCGGTCAGGGGGGCCAAGAGACCCAGTACTTC. Amino acids: CASSSGSGQGGQETQYF.